This T cell receptor beta chain is drawn from a study of blood T cell repertoires in COVID-19. Study overall: Sites across the United States, Italy and Spain contributed samples from acute and convalescent COVID-19. Sample material is recorded as cDNA or gDNA derived from T cells, B-cell-depleted T cells, or PBMCs.

Per the study methods: It was from reference gene primer amplification that nucleated cell counts were estimated. Generated by immunoSEQ multiplex PCR, the TCRdb table keeps only in-frame clones and is missing some. V, J and clone size reflect that table, while D and trimming were determined from the DNA. The sample contains 110,000 or so clones, about 80% of which appear only once. This CDR3 region has 15 residues. CDR1 and CDR2 from the germline V gene are SNHLY and FYNNEI. The V segment lost 4 bases and the J segment 7 bases; nucleotides outside the gene matches: 3. The TCR comes from a woman aged 70 to 79 with acute or convalescent COVID-19. J is TRBJ2-3 and V is TRBV2, with 15 bases lining up with TRBD2. Material for sequencing was peripheral blood. The CDR3 here is CASSGTSGRANTQYF. The CDR3, as DNA: TGTGCCAGCAGTGGGACTAGCGGGAGGGCCAATACGCAGTATTTT.